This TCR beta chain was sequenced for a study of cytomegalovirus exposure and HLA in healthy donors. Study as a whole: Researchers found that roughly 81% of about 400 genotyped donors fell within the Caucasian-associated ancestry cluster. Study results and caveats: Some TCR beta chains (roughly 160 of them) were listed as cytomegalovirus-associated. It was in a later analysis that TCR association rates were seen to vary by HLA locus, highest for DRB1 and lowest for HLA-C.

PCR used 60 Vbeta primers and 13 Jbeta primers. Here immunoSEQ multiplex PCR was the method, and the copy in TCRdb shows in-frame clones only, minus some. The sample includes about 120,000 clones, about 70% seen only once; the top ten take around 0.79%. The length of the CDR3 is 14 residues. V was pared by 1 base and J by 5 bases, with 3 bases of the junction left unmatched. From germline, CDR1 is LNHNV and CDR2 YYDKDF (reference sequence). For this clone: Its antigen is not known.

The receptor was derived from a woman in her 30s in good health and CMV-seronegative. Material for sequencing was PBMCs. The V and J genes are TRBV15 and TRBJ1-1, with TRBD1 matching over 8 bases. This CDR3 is CATSRAQGGTEAFF. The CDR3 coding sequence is TGTGCCACCAGCAGAGCACAGGGGGGAACTGAAGCTTTCTTT.